Shown below are 23 T cell receptor beta chains from a single sample sequenced in a study of monozygotic twins with inflammatory bowel disease. TCRdb re-analyzed the 5' RACE reads; it lists each CDR3 protein once, without DNA. The data show over 150,000 distinct CDR3 sequences, and the top ten clones hold about 2.4%. The source material was blood. The receptors come from a human donor with ulcerative colitis or Crohn's disease, or a healthy co-twin of an affected twin (not recorded which).

The genes are TRBV12-3 or TRBV12-4 and TRBJ1-5; TCRdb selects TRBD1, and the lack of DNA leaves this call unchecked. The CDR3 sequence is 13 residues long. CDR3 loop: CASSLFSTDSQHF.

The V gene is TRBV5-1, the J gene TRBJ1-1. Germline V gives CDR1 SGHRS, CDR2 YFSETQ. The CDR3 extends over 14 amino acids. CDR3 residues: CASSDARGNTEAFF.

V usage is TRBV27 and J usage is TRBJ2-1; TCRdb indicates TRBD1, and absent DNA this call remains unverified. Germline loops: CDR1 MNHEY, CDR2 SMNVEV (reference sequence). The CDR3 runs to 14 residues. The CDR3 protein is CASSLGTVGDEQLF.

The chain employs TRBV7-2 and TRBJ1-2. The CDR3 sequence is 15 residues long. The germline V gene encodes CDR1 SGHTA and CDR2 FQGNSA. CDR3 loop: CASSPQGGSDYGYTF.

This chain links TRBV29-1 with TRBJ1-1. Germline assignment: CDR1 SQVTM and CDR2 ANQGSEA. The CDR3 is 12 residues long. The CDR3 protein is CSVVGGDTEAFF.

This chain connects TRBV11-2 to TRBJ1-1; TCRdb gives TRBD1 as the D gene, but with no DNA this cannot be confirmed. CDR3 length equals 14 residues. Per germline, CDR1 SGHAT and CDR2 FQNNGV. CDR3 sequence reads: CASSSLTRGTEAFF.

The V gene is TRBV6-2 or TRBV6-3, the J gene TRBJ2-7; TCRdb calls TRBD2, which cannot be checked without DNA. The CDR3 runs 15 residues. Germline V gene data show CDR1 as MNHEY and CDR2 as SVGEGT. This CDR3 is CASSGTSGIRPEQYF.

The rearrangement links TRBV20-1 to TRBJ1-5; there is no DNA to check the TCRdb D call of TRBD1. This CDR3 comprises 14 residues. In germline, CDR1 is DFQATT, CDR2 SNEGSKA (reference sequence). The CDR3 sequence is CSAGTGESNQPQHF.

The chain combines TRBV9 with TRBJ2-1. CDR3 length: 14 amino acids. Germline CDR1 and CDR2: SGDLS and YYNGEE. CDR3 protein: CASSIGATAAEQFF.

This chain links TRBV11-1 with TRBJ2-2; TCRdb gives TRBD1 as the D gene, but with no DNA this cannot be confirmed. CDR3 size: 18 residues. Germline loops: CDR1 SGHAT, CDR2 FQDESV (reference sequence). This chain's CDR3 is CASSLYPDIPPNTGELFF.

The V gene is TRBV24-1, the J gene TRBJ1-5. This CDR3 region has 15 residues. Germline lookup yields CDR1 KGHDR and CDR2 SFDVKD. The CDR3 loop is CATSDITEINQPQHF.

The gene calls are TRBV4-3 and TRBJ1-3; TCRdb selects TRBD1, and the lack of DNA leaves this call unchecked. Germline-derived CDR1 and CDR2 are LGHNA and YSLEER. The CDR3 is 18 residues long. The CDR3 protein is CASSQDFGTVSSGNTIYF.

This sequence joins TRBV9 and TRBJ2-2; TCRdb's D call, TRBD1, is unchecked because there is no DNA. CDR3 length: 13 amino acids. CDR1 is SGDLS and CDR2 is YYNGEE in the germline V gene. The CDR3 sequence: CASSSTGFGELFF.

This chain links TRBV7-9 with TRBJ2-1. This CDR3 has 16 amino acids. CDR1 is SEHNR, CDR2 FQNEAQ, per germline (reference sequence). The CDR3 sequence: CASSIAGGGSYNEQFF.

The chain uses TRBV7-9 and TRBJ1-2; lacking DNA, the TRBD1 call made by TCRdb goes unchecked. Germline CDR1 SEHNR, CDR2 FQNEAQ (reference sequence). The CDR3 length is 13 residues. This chain's CDR3 is CASSHGQLYGYTF.

The chain has TRBV19 and TRBJ2-1. CDR3 length: 15 amino acids. Germline V gene sequence: CDR1 LNHDA, CDR2 SQIVND (reference sequence). CDR3 region: CASSIDRGTYNEQFF.

The J gene is TRBJ2-2, the V gene TRBV6-2 or TRBV6-3; TCRdb outputs TRBD1, but without DNA this stays unchecked. Per germline, CDR1 MNHEY and CDR2 SVGEGT. The CDR3 extends over 17 amino acids. The chain's CDR3 is CASSYPLGAPVTGELFF.

The V call is TRBV5-4, the J call TRBJ2-3; TCRdb's D gene call, TRBD2, goes unchecked for lack of DNA. The V gene's germline CDR1 is SGHNT and CDR2 YYREEE (reference sequence). The CDR3 has 19 amino acids. The chain's CDR3 is CASSLLAGVRSSSTDTQYF.

This CDR3 is CASSPGTGWGGYTF. This chain connects TRBV4-1 to TRBJ1-2; TCRdb selects TRBD1, and the lack of DNA leaves this call unchecked. The CDR3 has 14 residues. Germline values: CDR1 MGHRA, CDR2 YSYEKL.

The chain joins TRBV6-5 to TRBJ1-5. The CDR3 spans 13 residues. The V gene's germline CDR1 is MNHEY and CDR2 SVGAGI. CDR3 sequence: CASSYSNNQPQHF.

The V and J genes are TRBV28 and TRBJ2-7; the TRBD2 assignment by TCRdb is unverifiable without DNA. Germline V CDR1 and CDR2: MDHEN, SYDVKM. CDR3 length: 17 amino acids. The CDR3 spells CASSSRTSGRMAYEQYF.

This rearrangement joins TRBV6-5 to TRBJ2-1; the D call of TRBD2 rests on TCRdb alone, since no DNA is present to check it. CDR3 length: 16 amino acids. Germline CDR1 is MNHEY and CDR2 is SVGAGI. The chain's CDR3 is CASSYGSGRGWNEQFF.

The V gene is TRBV4-2, the J gene TRBJ1-6; TCRdb's D call, TRBD1, is unchecked because there is no DNA. This CDR3 spans 16 amino acids. CDR1 is LGHNA, CDR2 YNFKEQ, per germline. The CDR3 sequence: CASSPSLTGGSSPLHF.